This T cell receptor (beta chain) was documented in a study of blood T cell repertoires in COVID-19 (dated by TCRdb to 2018 to 2020). Regarding the study in general: Samples covering the acute and convalescent phases of COVID-19 were provided by collaborators in the United States, Italy and Spain. The material from the prospective study consisted of cDNA or gDNA derived from T cells, B-cell-depleted T cells, or PBMCs. The samples were drawn from the first 160 participants of the ongoing ImmuneRACE study and from some 1,300 subjects provided by 6 global collaborators. Deeply sampled blood TCRbeta repertoires from subjects exposed to, actively infected with, or recovered from COVID-19 were included in the dataset. Where available, HLA class I and class II types were obtained from metadata supplied by the sample provider rather than from assay-based typing. The sample metadata nearly always contained a de-identified subject ID, COVID-19 status, age in years and sex. A freely available public database, intended as a resource for researchers studying the immune response to SARS-CoV-2, is where the repertoires were released.

V is cut back by 6 bases and J by 1 base, with 8 bases in the junction unmatched. The CDR3 measures 15 amino acids from cysteine to phenylalanine. Only the CDR3 DNA stays, 45 bases, in frame from base 1. CDR1 MNHNS and CDR2 SASEGT were looked up in the germline V gene. Overall study outcomes, separate from this receptor: The amount of clinical and demographic metadata varied by source and participant and was provided uncurated.

About this clone itself: Its cognate antigen has yet to be identified. Base quality data are lacking; no much larger clone is found one base away.

Collaborating institutions collected whole blood in K2EDTA tubes following their own protocols. For TCRbeta analysis, collaborators shipped samples in one of three forms: frozen whole blood, isolated PBMCs, or DNA extracted from either of those sample types. TCRbeta CDR3 regions were amplified from genomic DNA by means of the immunoSEQ Assay, a bias-controlled multiplex PCR. In the paper's pipeline: Within the assay, amplification of reference gene primers was used to estimate how many nucleated cells each sample contained. To quantify the absolute abundance of each unique TCRbeta CDR3 rearrangement, sequence reads were collapsed and filtered. For each sample, productive Simpson clonality was calculated as the square root of Simpson's diversity index over productive rearrangements. This immuneACCESS table, as held by TCRdb, lists in-frame sequences with V and J called but not all clones. Of the missing ones, under half trace to an unresolved V gene in checked studies; the others have no known cause. Clone size and the V and J calls come from that table; the DNA yielded D and trimming. The sample yields more than 85,000 clones; less than 85% were counted once. Around 4% of the sample goes to the ten largest clones.

The TCR originated in a human donor in a cohort sampled during active or convalescent COVID-19. The chain uses TRBV6-1 and TRBJ2-7; 8 of the junction bases match TRBD2. Sequencing was done on a sample of peripheral blood. CDR3 protein: CASSYSGAQSYEQYF. The DNA is as follows: TGTGCCAGCAGCTATAGCGGGGCCCAATCCTACGAGCAGTACTTC.